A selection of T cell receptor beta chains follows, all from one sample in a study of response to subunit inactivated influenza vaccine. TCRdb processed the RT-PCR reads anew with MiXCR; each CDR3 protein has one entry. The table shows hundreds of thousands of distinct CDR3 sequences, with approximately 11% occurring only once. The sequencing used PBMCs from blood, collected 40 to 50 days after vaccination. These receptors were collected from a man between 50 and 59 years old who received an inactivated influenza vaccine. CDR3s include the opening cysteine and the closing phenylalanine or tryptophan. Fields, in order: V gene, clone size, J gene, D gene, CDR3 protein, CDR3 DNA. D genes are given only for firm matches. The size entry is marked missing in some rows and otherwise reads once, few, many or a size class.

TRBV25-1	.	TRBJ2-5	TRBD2	CASSDLTSGRETQYF	TGTGCCAGCAGTGACCTGACTAGCGGGAGGGAGACCCAGTACTTC
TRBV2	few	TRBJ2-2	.	CASSAGTMNTGELFF	TGTGCCAGCAGTGCCGGGACCATGAACACCGGGGAGCTGTTTTTT
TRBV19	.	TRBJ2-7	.	CASSISGIPSYEQYF	TGTGCCAGTAGTATATCTGGGATACCGTCGTACGAGCAGTACTTC
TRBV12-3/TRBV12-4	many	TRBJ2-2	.	CASSPGGANTGELFF	TGTGCCAGCAGTCCGGGCGGAGCGAACACCGGGGAGCTGTTTTTT
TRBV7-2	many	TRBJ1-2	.	CASNPGGSYYYGYTF	TGTGCCAGCAACCCTGGGGGGTCTTACTACTATGGCTACACCTTC
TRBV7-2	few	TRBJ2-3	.	CASSLNWVSGTDTQYF	TGTGCCAGCAGCTTAAATTGGGTGTCGGGCACAGATACGCAGTATTTT
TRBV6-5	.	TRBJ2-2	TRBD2	CASSLGGLDFTGELFF	TGTGCCAGCAGTTTGGGGGGACTAGACTTCACCGGGGAGCTGTTTTTT
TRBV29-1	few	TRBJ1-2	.	CSVLRTASNYGYTF	TGCAGCGTTCTTCGGACAGCCTCTAACTATGGCTACACCTTC
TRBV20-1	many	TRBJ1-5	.	CSARSSNQPQHF	TGCAGTGCTAGGTCTAGCAATCAGCCCCAGCATTTT
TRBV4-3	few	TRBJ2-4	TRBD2	CASSLREGNIQYF	TGCGCCAGCAGCCTCAGGGAGGGGAACATTCAGTACTTC
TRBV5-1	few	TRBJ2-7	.	CASSGGPGQQYEQYF	TGCGCCAGCAGCGGAGGGCCGGGACAGCAATACGAGCAGTACTTC
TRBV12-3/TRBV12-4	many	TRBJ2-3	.	CASTETVGLIKRADTQYF	TGTGCCAGCACCGAAACCGTCGGACTCATCAAAAGGGCAGATACGCAGTATTTT
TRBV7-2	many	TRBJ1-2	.	CASSSLGGRGYTF	TGTGCCAGCAGCTCCCTAGGGGGACGGGGCTACACCTTC
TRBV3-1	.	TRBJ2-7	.	CASSSTSRGPPAQYF	TGTGCCAGCAGCTCGACCTCGAGGGGACCCCCGGCGCAGTACTTC
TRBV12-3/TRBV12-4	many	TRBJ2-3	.	CASSSGVTQYF	TGTGCCAGCAGTAGTGGGGTTACGCAGTATTTT
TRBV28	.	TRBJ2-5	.	CASRQGFLGTQYF	TGTGCCAGCAGGCAGGGGTTTTTGGGGACCCAGTACTTC
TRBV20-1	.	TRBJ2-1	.	CSARDRLGGNEQFF	TGCAGTGCTAGAGATAGACTAGGGGGCAATGAGCAGTTCTTC
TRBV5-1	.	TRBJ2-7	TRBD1	CASGSTGQGFPGSPEQYF	TGCGCCAGCGGATCGACGGGACAGGGGTTTCCGGGGTCCCCCGAGCAGTACTTC
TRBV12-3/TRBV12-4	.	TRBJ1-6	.	CASSSRQYNSPLHF	TGTGCCAGCAGTTCCAGGCAGTATAATTCACCCCTCCACTTT
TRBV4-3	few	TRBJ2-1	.	CASSQEPPMSSSYNEQFF	TGCGCCAGCAGCCAAGAACCCCCCATGAGTAGCTCCTACAATGAGCAGTTCTTC
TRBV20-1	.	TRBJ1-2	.	CSAIQEGYGNYTF	TGCAGTGCTATCCAAGAAGGGTATGGGAACTACACCTTC
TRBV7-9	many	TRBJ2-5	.	CASSPGRQETQYF	TGTGCCAGCAGCCCAGGGCGCCAAGAGACCCAGTACTTC
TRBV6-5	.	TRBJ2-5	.	CASSYWGLQETQYF	TGTGCCAGCAGTTACTGGGGTCTCCAAGAGACCCAGTACTTC
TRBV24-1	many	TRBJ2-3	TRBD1	CATSDTTGGPVRDTQYF	TGTGCCACCAGTGATACTACAGGGGGTCCTGTGCGGGATACGCAGTATTTT